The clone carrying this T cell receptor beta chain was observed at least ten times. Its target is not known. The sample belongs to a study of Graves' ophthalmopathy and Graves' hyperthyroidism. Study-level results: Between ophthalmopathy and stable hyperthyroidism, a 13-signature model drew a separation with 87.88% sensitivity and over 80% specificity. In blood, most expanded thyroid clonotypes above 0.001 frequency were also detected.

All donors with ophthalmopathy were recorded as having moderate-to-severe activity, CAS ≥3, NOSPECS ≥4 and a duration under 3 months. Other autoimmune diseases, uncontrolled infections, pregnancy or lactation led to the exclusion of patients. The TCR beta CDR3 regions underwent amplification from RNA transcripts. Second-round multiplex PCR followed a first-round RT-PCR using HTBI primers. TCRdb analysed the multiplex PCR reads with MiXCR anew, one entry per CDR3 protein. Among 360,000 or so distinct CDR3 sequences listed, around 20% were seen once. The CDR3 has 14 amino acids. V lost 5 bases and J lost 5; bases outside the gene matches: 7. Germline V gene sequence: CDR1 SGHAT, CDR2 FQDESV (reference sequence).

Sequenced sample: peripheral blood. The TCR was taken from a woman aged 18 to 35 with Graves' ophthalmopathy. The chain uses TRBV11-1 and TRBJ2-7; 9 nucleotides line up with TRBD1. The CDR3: CASSIRDRDHEQYF. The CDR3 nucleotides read TGTGCCAGCAGCATCCGGGACAGGGACCACGAGCAGTACTTC. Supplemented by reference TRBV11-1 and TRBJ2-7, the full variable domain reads EAEVAQSPRYKITEKSQAVAFWCDPISGHATLYWYRQILGQGPELLVQFQDESVVDDSQLPKDRFSAERLKGVDSTLKIQPAELGDSAMYLCASSIRDRDHEQYFGPGTRLTVT.